This T cell receptor beta chain was found in a study of PD-1 blockade in classical Hodgkin lymphoma. The CDR3 covers 14 residues. The germline gives CDR1 SGHTA, CDR2 FQGNSA. V lost 1 base and J lost 8, with 14 bases in between. The data were produced by immunoSEQ multiplex PCR, yet TCRdb's version contains in-frame clones alone and is incomplete. Of about 47,000 clones detected, approximately 80% appear once; the ten largest clones hold around 19%. Time point given: cycle 4 day 1 (C4D1), after less than seven weeks of nivolumab. All patients experienced relapse after autologous stem cell transplantation, and brentuximab vedotin exposure was variable.

The V call is TRBV7-2, the J call TRBJ1-2, with TRBD1 as a possible D gene (5 bases). The sequences come from peripheral blood mononuclear cells (PBMCs), collected before the fourth cycle of nivolumab. The clonotype comes from a human donor with classical Hodgkin lymphoma. The CDR3 is CASSLVGGFSGYTF. The CDR3, as DNA: TGTGCCAGCAGCTTAGTGGGGGGGTTTTCGGGCTACACCTTC.